The clone carrying this TCR beta chain ranks as medium-sized. Its antigen remains unknown. Amplification of TCR beta used genomic DNA extracted from peripheral blood. The record originates from a study of T cell repertoires in aging, cancer and after chemotherapy. Overall study context: Clear clonal overlap appeared across healthy donor samples taken over several months to years. About 9 million TCR reads made up the full dataset.

Multiplex touch-down PCR with TRB-A/B primers amplified rearranged V-D-J TRB sequences. TCRdb processed the multiplex PCR reads anew with MiXCR; each CDR3 protein has one entry. The table shows approximately 11,000 distinct CDR3 sequences, with around a third occurring only once. Study results and limitations: In each cancer cohort, median generation probability increased across chemotherapy, suggesting thymic output rebounded. Immunological memory after chemotherapy cannot be judged from the repertoire data.

The sample was blood. This clonotype was obtained from a human donor in good health. The donor label of this sample is uncertain.

CDR3 DNA sequence: TGTGCCAGTAGCACAGGGGGAACAACAGAGACCCAGTACTTC. Protein sequence: CASSTGGTTETQYF. This chain connects TRBV19 to TRBJ2-5, with TRBD1 identical over 8 bases. The germline V gene has CDR1 LNHDA and CDR2 SQIVND (reference sequence). This CDR3 has 14 amino acids. Germline trimming cut 6 bases from V and 4 bases from J; bases unmatched to any gene: 7. Using reference TRBV19 and TRBJ2-5 for the parts outside the CDR3, the full variable domain is DGGITQSPKYLFRKEGQNVTLSCEQNLNHDAMYWYRQDPGQGLRLIYYSQIVNDFQKGDIAEGYSVSREKKESFPLTVTSAQKNPTAFYLCASSTGGTTETQYFGPGTRLLVL.